This T cell receptor (beta chain) emerged from a study of T cell clonality in common variable immunodeficiency. General study findings and limits: Fewer deletions and N-nucleotide insertions were reportedly seen in common variable immunodeficiency TCR beta sequences. TCRbeta clonality was increased in CVID versus healthy controls.

Equal genomic DNA amounts from CVID and control samples were sequenced. The method was immunoSEQ multiplex PCR; TCRdb's version includes in-frame clones alone and lacks a portion of them. The repertoire consists of fewer than 40,000 clones, none detected only once. Comments on this clone: Its antigen is as yet unknown. The read terminates 3 residues ahead of where the CDR3 ends, so the germline J gene completes it.

V shed 2 bases and J shed 7 bases, with 12 bases lying between them. The CDR3 consists of 14 residues. Germline-derived CDR1 and CDR2 are MNHNS and SASEGT. Patients had low serum IgG, IgA and/or IgM and specific antibody deficiency. Aged about 8 to 65 years, CVID subjects averaged around 40 years old. This receptor was identified in a human donor with common variable immunodeficiency. The V call is TRBV6-1, the J call TRBJ2-1; D is tentatively TRBD1 or TRBD2 (5 bases each). The sample was peripheral blood mononuclear cells. The CDR3 is CASSELRGMNEQFF. Incomplete CDR3 DNA: TGTGCCAGCAGTGAATTGAGGGGAATGAATGAG.